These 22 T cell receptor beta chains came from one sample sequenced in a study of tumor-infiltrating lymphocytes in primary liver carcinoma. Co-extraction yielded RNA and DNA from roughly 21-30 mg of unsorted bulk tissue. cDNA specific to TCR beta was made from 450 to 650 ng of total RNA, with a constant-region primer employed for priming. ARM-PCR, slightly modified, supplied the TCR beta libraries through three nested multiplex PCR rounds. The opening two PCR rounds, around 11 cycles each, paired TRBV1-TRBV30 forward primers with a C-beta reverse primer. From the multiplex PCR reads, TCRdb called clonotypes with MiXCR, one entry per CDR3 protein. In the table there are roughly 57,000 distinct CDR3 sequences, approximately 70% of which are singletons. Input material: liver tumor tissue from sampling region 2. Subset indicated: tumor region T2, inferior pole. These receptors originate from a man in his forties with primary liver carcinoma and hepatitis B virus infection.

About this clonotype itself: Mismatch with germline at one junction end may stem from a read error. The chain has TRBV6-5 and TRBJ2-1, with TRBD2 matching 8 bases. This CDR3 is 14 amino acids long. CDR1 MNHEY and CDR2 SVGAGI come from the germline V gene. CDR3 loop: CASSPEREKNEQFF. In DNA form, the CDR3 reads TGTGCCAGCAGCCCCGAGCGGGAGAAGAATGAGCAATTCTTC.

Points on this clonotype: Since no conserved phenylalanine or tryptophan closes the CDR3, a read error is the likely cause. CDR3 DNA sequence: TGTGCCATCAGTTTGGGGAGCAATCAGCCCCAGCATTTA. Amino acids: CAISLGSNQPQHL. The rearrangement links TRBV12-3 or TRBV12-4 to TRBJ1-5; no clear D gene. The CDR3 runs 13 residues.

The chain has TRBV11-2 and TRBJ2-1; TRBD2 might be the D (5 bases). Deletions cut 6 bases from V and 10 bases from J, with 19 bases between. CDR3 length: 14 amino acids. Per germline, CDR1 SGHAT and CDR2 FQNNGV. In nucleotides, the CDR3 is TGTGCCAGCAGTCCGGACTCGAAGTATAGGGAGCAGTTCTTC. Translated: CASSPDSKYREQFF.

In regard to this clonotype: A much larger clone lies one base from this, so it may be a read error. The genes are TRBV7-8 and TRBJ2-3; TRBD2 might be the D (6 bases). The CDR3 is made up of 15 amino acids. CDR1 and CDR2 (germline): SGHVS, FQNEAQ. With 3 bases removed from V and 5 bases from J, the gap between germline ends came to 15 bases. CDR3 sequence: CASSFSWRAEDTQYF. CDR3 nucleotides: TGTGCCAGCAGCTTTAGCTGGAGGGCCGAAGATACGCAGTATTTT.

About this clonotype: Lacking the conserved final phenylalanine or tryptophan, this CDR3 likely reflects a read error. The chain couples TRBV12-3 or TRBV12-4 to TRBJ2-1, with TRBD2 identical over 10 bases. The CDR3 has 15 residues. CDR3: CAISLQAGGPHEQFV. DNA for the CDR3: TGTGCCATCAGTTTACAAGCGGGAGGGCCCCATGAGCAGTTCGTC.

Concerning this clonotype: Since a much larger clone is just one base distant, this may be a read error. CDR3 in amino acids: CASSTKPNSPLHF. CDR3 nucleotides: TGTGCCAGCAGCACTAAGCCGAATTCACCCCTCCACTTT. The V and J genes are TRBV6-5 and TRBJ1-6; D gene unclear. Germline values: CDR1 MNHEY, CDR2 SVGAGI. The CDR3 is 13 amino acids. Trimming removed 6 bases from V and 7 bases from J, with 10 bases in between.

The DNA for the CDR3 is TGTGCCAGCAGTTACGACAGGGTTCCTCCCTACACCTTC. Its protein product is CASSYDRVPPYTF. The chain joins TRBV6-5 to TRBJ1-2; 7 bases align to TRBD1. V was clipped by 2 bases and J by 10 bases; unmatched bases: 7. CDR1 and CDR2 (germline): MNHEY, SVGAGI. This CDR3 has 13 amino acids.

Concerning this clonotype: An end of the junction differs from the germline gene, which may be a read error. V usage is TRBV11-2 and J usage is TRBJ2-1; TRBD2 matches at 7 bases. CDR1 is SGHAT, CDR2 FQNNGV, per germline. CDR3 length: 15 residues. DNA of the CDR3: TGCGCCAGCAGCTTTAGCGGGCCAGTCGACAATGAGCAGTTCTTC. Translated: CASSFSGPVDNEQFF.

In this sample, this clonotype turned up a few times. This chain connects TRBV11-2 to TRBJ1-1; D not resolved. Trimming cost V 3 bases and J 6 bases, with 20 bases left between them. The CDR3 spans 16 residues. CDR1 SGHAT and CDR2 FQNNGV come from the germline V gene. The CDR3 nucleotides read TGTGCCAGCAGCTTCGATTTGGGCGGAAGAGTCGCTGAAGCTTTCTTT. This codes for CASSFDLGGRVAEAFF.

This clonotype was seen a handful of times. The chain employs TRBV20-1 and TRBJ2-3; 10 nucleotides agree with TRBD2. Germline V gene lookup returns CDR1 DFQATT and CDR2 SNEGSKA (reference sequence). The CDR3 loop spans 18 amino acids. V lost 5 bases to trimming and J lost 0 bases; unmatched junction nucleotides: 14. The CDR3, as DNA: TGCAGTGCTCCTTACCAAAGCGGGAGGGACATTAGCACAGATACGCAGTATTTT. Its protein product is CSAPYQSGRDISTDTQYF.

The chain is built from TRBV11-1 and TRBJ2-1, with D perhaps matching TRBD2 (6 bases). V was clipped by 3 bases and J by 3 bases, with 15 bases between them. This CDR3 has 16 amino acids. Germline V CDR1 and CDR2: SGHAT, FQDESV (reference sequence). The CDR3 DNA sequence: TGTGCCAGCAGCTTGGCGAAGCGGCGGGGCTACAATGAGCAGTTCTTC. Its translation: CASSLAKRRGYNEQFF.

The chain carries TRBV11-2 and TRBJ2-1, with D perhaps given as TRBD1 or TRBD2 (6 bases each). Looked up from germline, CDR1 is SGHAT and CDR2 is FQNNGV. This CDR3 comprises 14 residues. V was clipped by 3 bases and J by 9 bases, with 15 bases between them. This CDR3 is CASSFEGGESEQFF. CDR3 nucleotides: TGTGCCAGCAGCTTTGAGGGGGGCGAGAGTGAGCAGTTCTTC.

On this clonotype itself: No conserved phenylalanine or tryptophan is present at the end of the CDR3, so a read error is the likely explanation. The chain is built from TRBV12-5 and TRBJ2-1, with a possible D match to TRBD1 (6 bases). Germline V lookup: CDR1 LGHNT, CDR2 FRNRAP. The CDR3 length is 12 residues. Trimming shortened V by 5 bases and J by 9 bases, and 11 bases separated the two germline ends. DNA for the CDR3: TGTGCTAGTGGTCTCCAAGGGGGTGAGCAGTTCTCC. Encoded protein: CASGLQGGEQFS.

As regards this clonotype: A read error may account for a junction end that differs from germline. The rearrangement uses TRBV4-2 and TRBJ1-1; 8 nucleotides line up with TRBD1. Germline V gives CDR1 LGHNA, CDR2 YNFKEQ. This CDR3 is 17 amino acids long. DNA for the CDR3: TGTACCAGCAGCCAAGAGTACGGACAGGGTTTGTGGACTGGAGCTTTCTTT. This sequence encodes CTSSQEYGQGLWTGAFF.

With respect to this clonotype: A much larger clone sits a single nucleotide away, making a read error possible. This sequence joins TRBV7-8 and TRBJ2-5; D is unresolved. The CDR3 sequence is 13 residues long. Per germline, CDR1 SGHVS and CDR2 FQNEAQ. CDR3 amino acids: CVSSLVVQETQYF. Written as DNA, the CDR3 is TGTGTCAGCAGCTTAGTGGTACAAGAGACCCAGTACTTC.

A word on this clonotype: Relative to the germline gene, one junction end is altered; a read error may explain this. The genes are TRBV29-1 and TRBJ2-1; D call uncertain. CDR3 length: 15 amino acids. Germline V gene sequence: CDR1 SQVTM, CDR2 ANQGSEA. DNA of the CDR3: TGCAGCGTTGATCTTTCTAGGGCCAATACCGATGAGCGGTTCTTC. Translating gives CSVDLSRANTDERFF.

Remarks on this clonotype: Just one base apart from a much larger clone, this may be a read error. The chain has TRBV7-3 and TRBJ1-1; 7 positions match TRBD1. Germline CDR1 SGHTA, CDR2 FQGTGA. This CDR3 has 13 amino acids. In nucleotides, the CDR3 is TGTGCCAGCAGCTTAAAAGGGGGCACTGAAACTTTCTTT. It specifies CASSLKGGTETFF.

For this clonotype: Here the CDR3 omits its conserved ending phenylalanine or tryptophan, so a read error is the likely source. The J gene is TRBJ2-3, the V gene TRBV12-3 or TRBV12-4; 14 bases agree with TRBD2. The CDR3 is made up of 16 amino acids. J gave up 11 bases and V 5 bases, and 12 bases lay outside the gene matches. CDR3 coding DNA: TGTGCCAGCAGTCTACAAGGGACTAGCGGGAGCGTCAGGCAGTATATT. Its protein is CASSLQGTSGSVRQYI.

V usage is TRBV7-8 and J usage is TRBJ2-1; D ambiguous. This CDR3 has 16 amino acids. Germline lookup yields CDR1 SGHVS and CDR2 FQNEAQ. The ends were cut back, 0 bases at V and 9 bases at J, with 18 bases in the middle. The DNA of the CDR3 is TGTGCCAGCAGCTTAGCCTCGGGTAGCTCATTAGCTGAGCAGTTCTTC. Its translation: CASSLASGSSLAEQFF.

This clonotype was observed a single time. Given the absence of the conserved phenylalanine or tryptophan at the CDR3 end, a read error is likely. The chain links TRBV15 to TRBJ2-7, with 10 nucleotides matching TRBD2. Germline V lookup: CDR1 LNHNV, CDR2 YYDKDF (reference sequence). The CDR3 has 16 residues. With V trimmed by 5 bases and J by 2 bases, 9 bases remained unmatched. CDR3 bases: TGTGCCACCAGCGGACGGATCGGACTAGCGGCCTACGAGCAGTACCTC. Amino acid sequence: CATSGRIGLAAYEQYL.

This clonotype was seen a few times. The CDR3 reads CAWRGRDRGQDTQYF. Here the CDR3 DNA reads TGTGCCTGGAGAGGCCGGGACAGGGGGCAGGATACGCAGTATTTT. V usage is TRBV30 and J usage is TRBJ2-3; 12 positions match TRBD1. The CDR3 extends over 15 amino acids. In germline, CDR1 is GTSNPN, CDR2 SVGIG (reference sequence). V dropped 3 bases and J dropped 6; count of bases not matched to a gene: 7.

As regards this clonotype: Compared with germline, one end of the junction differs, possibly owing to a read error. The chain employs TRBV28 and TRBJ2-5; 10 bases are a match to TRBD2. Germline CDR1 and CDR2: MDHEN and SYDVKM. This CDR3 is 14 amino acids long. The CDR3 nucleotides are TGTACCAGCAGCCAACTAGCGGGATTAAAGACCCAGTACTTC. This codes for CTSSQLAGLKTQYF.